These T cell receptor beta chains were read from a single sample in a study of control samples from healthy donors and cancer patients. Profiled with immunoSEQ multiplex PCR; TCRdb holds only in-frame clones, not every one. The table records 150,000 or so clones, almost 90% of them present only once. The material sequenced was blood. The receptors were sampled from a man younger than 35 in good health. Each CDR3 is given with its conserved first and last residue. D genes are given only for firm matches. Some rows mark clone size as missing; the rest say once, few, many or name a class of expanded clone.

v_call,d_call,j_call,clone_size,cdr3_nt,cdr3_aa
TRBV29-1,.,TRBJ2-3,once,TGCAGCGTTGAACGCAACACAGATACGCAGTATTTT,CSVERNTDTQYF
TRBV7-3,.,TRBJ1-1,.,TGTGCCAGCAGCTTATCCCAGGGTTCAGAAGCTTTCTTT,CASSLSQGSEAFF
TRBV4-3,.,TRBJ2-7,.,TGCGCCAGCAGCCAAGATAGGGGGGGGGCCTCCTACGAGCAGTACTTC,CASSQDRGGASYEQYF
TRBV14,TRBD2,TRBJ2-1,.,TGTGCCAGCAGCCCCCTGGCGGGGGGGCTTTATGGTGAGCAGTTCTTC,CASSPLAGGLYGEQFF
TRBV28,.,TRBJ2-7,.,TGTGCCAGCAGATACCGGGACCGCTCCTACGAGCAGTACTTC,CASRYRDRSYEQYF
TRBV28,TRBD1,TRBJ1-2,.,TGTGCCAGCAGTTCCCGAAGACAGGGAGGATATGGCTACACCTTC,CASSSRRQGGYGYTF
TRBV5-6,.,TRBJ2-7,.,TGTGCCAGCAGCTTGGTGGACAGCGACGAGCAGTACTTC,CASSLVDSDEQYF
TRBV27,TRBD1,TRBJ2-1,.,TGTGCCAGCAGTTACGGACAGGGCTACAATGAGCAGTTCTTC,CASSYGQGYNEQFF
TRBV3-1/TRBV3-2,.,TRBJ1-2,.,TGTGCCAGCAGCCAGAAAATGGGGGCTAAGGGCTACACCTTC,CASSQKMGAKGYTF
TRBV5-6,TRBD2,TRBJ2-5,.,TGTGCCAGCAGCCCGGGGCGGGGGGCGTGGACCCAGTACTTC,CASSPGRGAWTQYF
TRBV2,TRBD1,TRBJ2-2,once,TGTGCCAGCAGTGGCCGGGACAGGGCACCCGGGGAGCTGTTTTTT,CASSGRDRAPGELFF
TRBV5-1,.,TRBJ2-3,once,TGCGCCAGCAGCTTGGGGACAGTCGAAACAGATACGCAGTATTTT,CASSLGTVETDTQYF
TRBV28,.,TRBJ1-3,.,TGTGCCAGCAGTTTTTCCCCGTTCAACTCTGGAAACACCATATATTTT,CASSFSPFNSGNTIYF
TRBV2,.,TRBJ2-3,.,TGTGCCAGCAGTGACCGTCGGCTAGACGGTACGCAGTATTTT,CASSDRRLDGTQYF
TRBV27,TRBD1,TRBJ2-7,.,TGTGCCAGCAGTTTAAGGGACAGCTACGAGCAGTACTTC,CASSLRDSYEQYF
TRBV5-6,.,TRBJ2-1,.,TGTGCCAGCAGCCTCGGACGGTCCTACAATGAGCAGTTCTTC,CASSLGRSYNEQFF
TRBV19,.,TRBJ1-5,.,TGTGCCAGTAGTCCGCAGGGATCTAATCAGCCCCAGCATTTT,CASSPQGSNQPQHF
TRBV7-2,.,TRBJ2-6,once,TGTGCCAGCAACCGTCAGTGGAAGTCTGGGGCCAACGTCCTGACTTTC,CASNRQWKSGANVLTF
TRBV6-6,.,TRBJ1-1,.,TGTGCCAGCAGTTACGGGGTCAGAGCTGAAGCTTTCTTT,CASSYGVRAEAFF
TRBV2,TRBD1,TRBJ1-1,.,TGTGCCAGCAGTCGGGACAGGATGGGGAACACTGAAGCTTTCTTT,CASSRDRMGNTEAFF
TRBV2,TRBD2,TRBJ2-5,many,TGTGCCAGCAAACCCTATCCTAGCGGGGGGGTGGAGACCCAGTACTTC,CASKPYPSGGVETQYF
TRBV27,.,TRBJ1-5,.,TGTGCCAGCAGTTTATCGGGGGGAGGAGGGATCGGCAATCAGCCCCAGCATTTT,CASSLSGGGGIGNQPQHF